This T cell receptor beta chain was documented in a study of T-cell reconstitution after alpha-beta-depleted transplantation in children (dated by TCRdb to the mid-2010s). Concerning the study at large: Using TCR repertoire profiling, the study followed T-cell immune reconstitution in a quantitative way in children after TCRalphabeta/CD19-depleted allogeneic hematopoietic cell transplantation.

This clonotype has more than one count but fewer than ten. Its antigen is currently not known. It has no much larger one-base neighbor in the sample; base qualities were not kept. From the cysteine through the phenylalanine, the CDR3 covers 12 amino acids. The sequence is cut down to CDR3 DNA, 36 bases in frame from base 1. V gives up 6 bases and J gives up 5 bases, and the segment between their germline ends measures 10 bases. Libraries were constructed by PCR. TCRdb records Illumina HiSeq 2500 as the sequencer. TCR library preparation used molecular barcoding, with unique molecular identifiers applied to normalize quantification of the TCRbeta repertoire. TCRdb reprocessed the public reads (quality trimming at Q25 with fastp, clone calling with MiXCR) and kept in-frame beta chains. CDR3 protein duplicates are merged, each entry listing the most common genes and DNA. In all, the sample holds approximately 240,000 distinct CDR3 sequences, and approximately 9% of those were seen once. Over 5.5% of the sample comes from the top ten.

This clonotype was sampled from a human donor who donated a stem cell graft to a child with acute lymphoblastic leukemia. The sequence joins TRBV12-3 or TRBV12-4 to TRBJ1-2, with TRBD1 tentatively as D gene (6 bases match). The source material was PBMCs from the stem cell graft donor, sampled from the stem cell graft. In nucleotides, the sequence is TGTGCCAGCAGCGAAGGACAGTATGGCTACACCTTC. Its protein product is CASSEGQYGYTF.